The present entry profiles one T cell receptor beta chain with its context. This specimen belongs to a study of blood T cell repertoires in COVID-19. The assay was immunoSEQ multiplex PCR, and TCRdb's table has in-frame clones only and misses some. The sample lists approximately 190,000 clones, less than 90% seen once, with around 6.3% in the top ten. Sequencing input: peripheral blood. This TCR was recovered from a woman aged 40 to 50 with acute or convalescent COVID-19.

In DNA form, the CDR3 reads TGTGCCAGTAGTACCGTCGGGGTTTCGGGCTACACCTTC. It encodes CASSTVGVSGYTF. The chain combines TRBV19 with TRBJ1-2; D is ambiguous. The CDR3 has 13 amino acids. The germline gives CDR1 LNHDA, CDR2 SQIVND (reference sequence). Trimming removed 4 bases at V and 8 bases at J, with 14 bases between.